This entry lists 28 T cell receptor beta chains sequenced from one sample in a study of T cell responses to AZD1222 COVID-19 vaccine. Method: immunoSEQ multiplex PCR; TCRdb's copy keeps in-frame clones and lacks some. The table shows about 100,000 clones, with around 87% occurring only once. The source material was peripheral blood, sampled on day 0 of MenACWY control vaccination. These receptors were collected from an adult in good health.

V gene TRBV10-3 combines with J gene TRBJ1-2, with TRBD1 identical over 8 bases. Per the germline V gene, CDR1 is ENHRY and CDR2 is SYGVKD. There are 15 residues in the CDR3. Germline trimming cut 8 bases from V and 7 bases from J; bases unmatched to any gene: 15. CDR3 in DNA: TGTGCCATCCTGCAGGACAGGGTACTATCCTCTGGCTACACCTTC. It is translated as CAILQDRVLSSGYTF.

This chain connects TRBV14 to TRBJ1-6; D call uncertain. CDR1 is SGHDN, CDR2 FVKESK, per germline. The CDR3 loop spans 15 amino acids. The ends were cut back, 2 bases at V and 8 bases at J, with 13 bases in the middle. Here the CDR3 reads CASSQRAPVDSPLHF. CDR3 bases: TGTGCCAGCAGCCAACGGGCCCCGGTCGATTCACCCCTCCACTTT.

This chain connects TRBV11-3 to TRBJ2-1, with TRBD1 as a possible D gene (6 bases). The CDR3 is 13 residues long. V lost 3 bases, J lost 4 bases, and 7 bases lay in between. Germline-derived CDR1 and CDR2 are SGHNT and YENEEA. The CDR3 DNA follows: TGTGCCAGCAGCTTGGGGGCATACAATGAGCAGTTCTTC. Translated, it gives CASSLGAYNEQFF.

The chain links TRBV30 to TRBJ2-1; D is unresolved. V was trimmed by 5 bases and J by 7 bases, leaving 12 bases between them. Germline V gene lookup returns CDR1 GTSNPN and CDR2 SVGIG (reference sequence). The CDR3 totals 12 residues. The DNA for the CDR3 is TGTGCCTGGGGGTCGGGTGGGAATGAGCAGTTCTTC. Translation: CAWGSGGNEQFF.

The gene calls are TRBV2 and TRBJ2-5; D unresolved. This CDR3 comprises 13 residues. Germline V lookup: CDR1 SNHLY, CDR2 FYNNEI. With 4 bases removed from V and 5 bases from J, the gap between germline ends came to 11 bases. As DNA, the CDR3 is TGTGCCAGCAGTGGAGATGAGTGGGAGACCCAGTACTTC. Residues: CASSGDEWETQYF.

The V and J genes are TRBV29-1 and TRBJ1-2, with D tentatively TRBD1 (5 bases). V shed 7 bases and J shed 2 bases, with 11 bases lying between them. The CDR3 is 12 amino acids. Germline CDR1 is SQVTM and CDR2 is ANQGSEA. CDR3 nucleotide sequence: TGCAGCGCCGGGGGTCTCAACTATGGCTACACCTTC. Protein sequence: CSAGGLNYGYTF.

Written as DNA, the CDR3 is TGCGCCAGCAGCCAAGATCGTCATGGCTACACCTTC. Encoded protein: CASSQDRHGYTF. V usage is TRBV4-3 and J usage is TRBJ1-2, with D hard to call. The CDR3 has 12 residues. V was trimmed by 0 bases and J by 6 bases, leaving 5 bases between them. Germline CDR1 and CDR2: LGHNA and YSLEER.

This rearrangement joins TRBV2 to TRBJ1-6; 7 bases fit TRBD1. From germline, CDR1 is SNHLY and CDR2 FYNNEI. The CDR3 consists of 14 residues. Trimming took 3 bases from V and 6 from J; bases not matched to a gene: 2. CDR3 protein: CASSEGTANSPLHF. In nucleotides, the CDR3 is TGTGCCAGCAGTGAGGGGACAGCTAATTCACCCCTCCACTTT.

The chain uses TRBV6-1 and TRBJ2-5; D is unresolved. The CDR3 contains 15 residues. V was clipped by 0 bases and J by 2 bases, with 10 bases between them. Germline V lookup: CDR1 MNHNS, CDR2 SASEGT. The CDR3 nucleotides are TGTGCCAGCAGTGAAGCTTTTTCTTTACAAGAGACCCAGTACTTC. It encodes CASSEAFSLQETQYF.

This clone was counted a single time. The chain has TRBV6-2 or TRBV6-3 and TRBJ1-5; 10 nucleotides agree with TRBD1. With V trimmed by 6 bases and J by 4 bases, 15 bases remained unmatched. CDR1 and CDR2 from the germline V gene are MNHEY and SVGEGT. This CDR3 is built from 18 residues. The CDR3 loop reads CASSSGTGANDLNQPQHF. CDR3 in DNA: TGTGCCAGCAGCTCCGGGACAGGGGCCAATGACCTAAATCAGCCCCAGCATTTT.

This clone was detected once. The rearrangement links TRBV11-2 to TRBJ2-7, with a weak D call TRBD1 (6 bases). V dropped 5 bases and J dropped 6 bases, with 17 bases sitting between them. There are 14 residues in the CDR3. The germline V gene encodes CDR1 SGHAT and CDR2 FQNNGV. CDR3 DNA sequence: TGTGCCAGCAGCGCACTTCAGGGGATAGGCGAGCAGTACTTC. Translated: CASSALQGIGEQYF.

The CDR3 DNA reads as TGTGCCAGCAGAGGCCCTGGGTACGAGCAGTACTTC. It translates to CASRGPGYEQYF. The chain is built from TRBV28 and TRBJ2-7; D remains ambiguous. Germline CDR1 and CDR2: MDHEN and SYDVKM. V lost 6 bases and J 4 bases, leaving 10 bases between the germline ends. The CDR3 sequence is 12 residues long.

The table lists this clone with a few counts. DNA of the CDR3: TGTGCCAGCAGCCCCGCTCGCCAGACCCAGTACTTC. Protein product: CASSPARQTQYF. The gene calls are TRBV11-2 and TRBJ2-5; D not resolved. Germline V gene data show CDR1 as SGHAT and CDR2 as FQNNGV. V lost 5 bases and J lost 6, with 10 bases in between. This CDR3 is 12 amino acids long.

The V gene is TRBV2, the J gene TRBJ1-4, with D possibly being TRBD1 (5 bases). CDR1 and CDR2 from the germline V gene are SNHLY and FYNNEI. CDR3 size: 15 residues. V lost 6 bases and J lost 4, with 15 bases in between. The CDR3 coding sequence is TGTGCCAGCAGACTAAGGGACTTGAATAATGAAAAACTGTTTTTT. Its protein is CASRLRDLNNEKLFF.

The chain carries TRBV2 and TRBJ1-1; the match to TRBD1 covers 9 bases. Germline loops: CDR1 SNHLY, CDR2 FYNNEI. The CDR3 contains 16 residues. Unmatched junction bases numbered 7, after V lost 1 base and J lost 4 bases. CDR3 region: CASSEGQGGRLTEAFF. CDR3 coding DNA: TGTGCCAGCAGTGAAGGACAGGGGGGAAGACTCACTGAAGCTTTCTTT.

In this sample, this clone turned up once. The chain joins TRBV19 to TRBJ2-5; 11 bases fit TRBD2. Trimming cost V 4 bases and J 0 bases; bases outside gene matches: 4. CDR1 is LNHDA, CDR2 SQIVND, per germline (reference sequence). This CDR3 is built from 16 residues. The CDR3 region has the DNA TGTGCCAGTAGTAAGGGACTAGCGGCCAACCAAGAGACCCAGTACTTC. It codes for CASSKGLAANQETQYF.

The J gene is TRBJ1-5, the V gene TRBV5-5; D uncertain. CDR1 SGHKS and CDR2 YYEKEE come from the germline V gene (reference sequence). Trimming cost V 0 bases and J 0 bases, with 1 base left between them. CDR3 length: 13 amino acids. The CDR3 nucleotides read TGTGCCAGCAGCTTGGTTAGCAATCAGCCCCAGCATTTT. Encoded protein: CASSLVSNQPQHF.

This chain connects TRBV4-1 to TRBJ1-1, with 11 bases fitting TRBD1. This CDR3 has 13 residues. In germline, CDR1 is MGHRA, CDR2 YSYEKL. V trimming: 4 bases; J trimming: 6 bases; junction bases outside the gene matches: 1. The CDR3 region has the DNA TGCGCCAGCAGCCCGGGACAGGGGGCTGAAGCTTTCTTT. It encodes CASSPGQGAEAFF.

This sequence joins TRBV4-3 and TRBJ2-1; 11 nucleotides match TRBD2. V was pared by 0 bases and J by 7 bases, with 5 bases of the junction left unmatched. Germline V lookup: CDR1 LGHNA, CDR2 YSLEER. The CDR3 runs 16 residues. The CDR3 region is CASSQDLGTSGNEQFF. The CDR3 bases are TGCGCCAGCAGCCAAGATTTGGGGACTAGCGGAAATGAGCAGTTCTTC.

CDR3 sequence (DNA): TGTGCCAGCCGCAAGGGGGGCAGGGCTAATGAAAAACTGTTTTTT. It codes for CASRKGGRANEKLFF. This chain uses TRBV27 with TRBJ1-4; D possibly corresponds to TRBD1 (6 bases). Trimming removed 8 bases from V and 3 bases from J, with 16 bases in between. CDR3 length: 15 amino acids. Germline CDR1 reads MNHEY; CDR2 reads SMNVEV (reference sequence).

The CDR3 region has the DNA TGCGCCAGCAGCCAAGACCCGGGCCCGGCAGGCTATGGCTACACCTTC. It encodes CASSQDPGPAGYGYTF. The V call is TRBV4-1, the J call TRBJ1-2; D gene unclear. The germline CDR1 and CDR2 sequences are MGHRA and YSYEKL. This CDR3 contains 16 residues. V was pared by 0 bases and J by 4 bases, with 15 bases between.

The chain employs TRBV18 and TRBJ1-3, with no clear D. CDR3 length: 15 amino acids. Germline values: CDR1 KGHSH, CDR2 LQKENI. V lost 0 bases and J 1 base, leaving 7 bases between the germline ends. CDR3 sequence (DNA): TGTGCCAGCTCACCACCCGGGAGGTCTGGAAACACCATATATTTT. Translation: CASSPPGRSGNTIYF.

The chain carries TRBV11-2 and TRBJ2-3, with TRBD2 identical over 9 bases. With V trimmed by 3 bases and J by 3 bases, 10 bases remained unmatched. CDR1 SGHAT and CDR2 FQNNGV come from the germline V gene. This CDR3 is built from 17 residues. In nucleotides, the CDR3 is TGTGCCAGCAGCTTTCCTATTAGCGGGAGTCGAACAGATACGCAGTATTTT. Its translation: CASSFPISGSRTDTQYF. Full variable domain (missing parts from reference TRBV11-2 and TRBJ2-3): EAGVAQSPRYKIIEKRQSVAFWCNPISGHATLYWYQQILGQGPKLLIQFQNNGVVDDSQLPKDRFSAERLKGVDSTLKIQPAKLEDSAVYLCASSFPISGSRTDTQYFGPGTRLTVL.

The CDR3 loop is CASSQLGARGGSPLHF. The DNA of the CDR3 is TGTGCCAGCAGCCAATTGGGGGCACGGGGTGGTTCACCCCTCCACTTT. The rearrangement joins TRBV3-1 (or the pseudogene TRBV3-2) to TRBJ1-6, with a possible D match to TRBD1 (6 bases). Germline lookup yields CDR1 LGHDT and CDR2 YNNKEL (reference sequence). The V and J ends lost 2 bases and 9 bases respectively, with 17 bases between them. The CDR3 is 16 amino acids.

The chain employs TRBV6-1 and TRBJ2-1, with 8 nucleotides matching TRBD2. V gave up 2 bases and J gave up 4 bases; unmatched junction bases: 4. Germline loops: CDR1 MNHNS, CDR2 SASEGT. The CDR3 contains 15 residues. Written as DNA, the CDR3 is TGTGCCAGCAGTGAAATGGGCGGGGGGTACAATGAGCAGTTCTTC. Translated: CASSEMGGGYNEQFF.

The chain links TRBV18 to TRBJ1-1; D is undetermined. Germline-derived CDR1 and CDR2 are KGHSH and LQKENI. The CDR3 is 16 amino acids. The V end lost 3 bases, the J end lost 0 bases, and 14 bases lay between the germline ends. The CDR3 loop is CASSPLAPGLNTEAFF. Written as DNA, the CDR3 is TGTGCCAGCTCACCTCTTGCTCCGGGCTTGAACACTGAAGCTTTCTTT.

The chain links TRBV24-1 to TRBJ1-1, with D unresolved. Germline CDR1 and CDR2: KGHDR and SFDVKD. The CDR3 length is 13 residues. The germline V and J ends were trimmed by 2 bases and 5 bases, with 8 bases remaining between them. The CDR3 DNA reads TGTGCCACCAGTGATTCTGCGGGGACTGAAGCTTTCTTT. Translation: CATSDSAGTEAFF.

The chain uses TRBV7-2 and TRBJ1-4; D is unclear. Trimming shortened V by 3 bases and J by 8 bases, and 10 bases separated the two germline ends. CDR1 and CDR2 (germline): SGHTA, FQGNSA. CDR3 size: 13 residues. The DNA of the CDR3 is TGTGCCAGCAGCTTTGTAGACGGGGAAAAACTGTTTTTT. Protein sequence: CASSFVDGEKLFF.